This T cell receptor beta chain was identified during a study of CD8 T cells in Susac syndrome. The CDR3 consists of 12 residues. The germline V gene has CDR1 MNHEY and CDR2 SVGAGI. Reverse transcription of roughly 0.5 to 1 ug RNA was carried out with random hexamers. One entry per CDR3 protein results from TCRdb running MiXCR on the immunoSEQ multiplex PCR reads. The sample holds approximately 190,000 distinct CDR3 sequences, 95% seen once. Regarding this clonotype: The junction departs from the called germline gene at one end, perhaps through a read error.

The TCR sequence derives from a human donor with Susac syndrome. The sequenced sample consisted of CD8+ T cells from PBMCs. V gene TRBV6-5 combines with J gene TRBJ1-2; D is unclear. This CDR3 reads CASRYSRNGYTF. The CDR3 nucleotides read TGTGCCAGCAGATACTCTAGAAATGGCTACACCTTC.